A single count supports the clone carrying this T cell receptor beta chain. Per the original data handling: From reference gene primer amplification, estimates of nucleated cell counts were derived. Libraries were prepared by immunoSEQ multiplex PCR; TCRdb keeps only in-frame clonotypes and omits some of them. The DNA gave D and trimming, while V, J and clone size come from that table. The repertoire has over 350,000 clones, 86% of them found once; the top ten carry around 1.4%. This sample is drawn from a study of blood T cell repertoires in COVID-19. Study details: Sources were T cells, B-cell-depleted T cells, or PBMCs; the material itself was cDNA or gDNA.

The material sequenced was peripheral blood. The TCR sequence derives from a woman aged 30 to 39 with active or convalescent COVID-19.

In DNA form, the CDR3 reads TGTGCCAGCAGCTCCCCGGGACTAGCCAAAAACATTCAGTACTTC. It specifies CASSSPGLAKNIQYF. This sequence joins TRBV7-9 and TRBJ2-4; D is perhaps TRBD2 (6 bases). The CDR3 has 15 residues. Germline CDR1 is SEHNR and CDR2 is FQNEAQ (reference sequence). V lost 4 bases, J lost 0 bases, and 10 bases lay in between.